The clone carrying this T cell receptor beta chain appeared a few times. Its target is unknown. Germline-derived CDR1 and CDR2 are MNHEY and SVGEGT. The CDR3 contains 17 residues. The V end lost 5 bases, the J end lost 4 bases, and 21 bases lay between the germline ends. This record comes from a study of T cell repertoires in cytomegalovirus infection. Study background: Evidence of both CMV infection and a matching HLA type came from public TCR beta signatures.

Broader study findings: Carriage of CMV together with the relevant HLA was identifiable through cumulative public TCR beta family frequency. HLA-C-restricted, CMV-specific TCR beta clonotypes were dominant ex vivo.

Each CDR3 protein is one row after TCRdb ran MiXCR on the reads. This table has roughly 180,000 distinct CDR3 sequences, about a sixth appearing once. The receptor comes from a human donor in good health (CMV status not recorded). Some clones in this sample may be carry-over from other donors' samples. The sample taken for sequencing was CD8+ T cells from PBMCs. J is TRBJ1-5 and V is TRBV6-2 or TRBV6-3, with D possibly being TRBD1 (5 bases). The CDR3 DNA is TGTGCCAGCAGTAAATCCCCCCGACAGACTAAAAATCAGCCCCAGCATTTT. Translating it yields CASSKSPRQTKNQPQHF.